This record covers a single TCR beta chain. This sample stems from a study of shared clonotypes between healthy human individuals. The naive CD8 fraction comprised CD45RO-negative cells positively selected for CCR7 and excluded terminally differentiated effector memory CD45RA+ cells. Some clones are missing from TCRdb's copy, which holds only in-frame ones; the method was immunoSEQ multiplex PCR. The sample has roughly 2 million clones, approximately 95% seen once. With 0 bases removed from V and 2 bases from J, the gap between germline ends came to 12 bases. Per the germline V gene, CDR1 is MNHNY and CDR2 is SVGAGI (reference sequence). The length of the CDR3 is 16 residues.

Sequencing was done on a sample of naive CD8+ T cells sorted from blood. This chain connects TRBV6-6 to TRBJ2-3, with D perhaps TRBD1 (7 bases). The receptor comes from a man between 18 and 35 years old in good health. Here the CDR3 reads CASSYSAGQITDTQYF. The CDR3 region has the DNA TGTGCCAGCAGTTACTCTGCGGGACAGATCACAGATACGCAGTATTTT.